This entry is about one T cell receptor beta chain. The sample originates from a study of control samples from healthy donors and cancer patients. The CDR3 loop spans 14 amino acids. CDR1 and CDR2 from the germline V gene are SGHDN and FVKESK. V lost 4 bases and J lost 7, with 13 bases in between. Clones were read by immunoSEQ multiplex PCR, and TCRdb kept only the in-frame ones, dropping some. The sample consists of about 120,000 clones, about 87% of them appearing once. This clonotype was obtained from a man aged 35 to 55 in good health. Material for sequencing was blood. This chain connects TRBV14 to TRBJ1-4; D gene unclear. CDR3 region: CASSPGLRGEKLFF. CDR3 nucleotides: TGTGCCAGCAGCCCTGGACTCAGAGGTGAAAAACTGTTTTTT.